A single sample gave rise to the 17 T cell receptor beta chains below, sequenced in a study of vaccination and CD4 T cells after COVID-19. Treatment of the sample: roughly ten-day PBMC culture with coronavirus spike peptide pools or control peptides (ViraFEST assay). The study sequenced cultured CD4+ T cell DNA using the Oncomine TCR Beta short-read assay. TCRdb used MiXCR to reprocess the PCR reads, holding one entry per CDR3 protein. Among around 11,000 distinct CDR3 sequences listed, roughly 40% were seen once. For these TCRs, the target antigens are not known. Sequences were derived from CD4+ T cells from blood, cultured in vitro, sampled after SARS-CoV-2 vaccination. Source of these receptors: a human donor who had recovered from COVID-19.

The rearrangement uses TRBV15 and TRBJ2-1; 8 bases align to TRBD1. The CDR3 totals 15 residues. CDR1 LNHNV and CDR2 YYDKDF come from the germline V gene (reference sequence). After removal of 1 base from V and 5 bases from J, the junction contained 4 bases not matched to a gene. In DNA form, the CDR3 reads TGTGCCACCAGCAGAGCAAAGACAGGGGACAATGAGCAGTTCTTC. This sequence encodes CATSRAKTGDNEQFF.

About this clonotype: It may be a read error: a sequence one base away is much more abundant. V and J are TRBV6-5 and TRBJ2-1, with D possibly being TRBD1 (5 bases). This CDR3 is 18 amino acids long. Germline CDR1 MNHEY, CDR2 SVGAGI. The CDR3 region is CASSSWAIRVGSCNEQFF. The CDR3 region has the DNA TGTGCCAGCAGTTCGTGGGCTATCAGGGTGGGGTCCTGCAATGAGCAGTTCTTC.

J is TRBJ1-1 and V is TRBV7-2; D perhaps matches TRBD1 (5 bases). The CDR3 loop spans 16 amino acids. Trimming removed 4 bases from V and 1 base from J, with 16 bases in between. Germline V gene sequence: CDR1 SGHTA, CDR2 FQGNSA. The CDR3 DNA follows: TGTGCCAGCAGCTCTAGGGGAGTTGTAGGGAACACTGAAGCTTTCTTT. Its translation is CASSSRGVVGNTEAFF.

By share of the sample, this clonotype is medium-sized (0.01 to 0.1%). The chain joins TRBV4-3 to TRBJ1-6, with a possible D match to TRBD1 (6 bases). Germline lookup yields CDR1 LGHNA and CDR2 YSLEER. Trimming pared 1 base from V and 16 bases from J, leaving 20 bases between. The CDR3 has 15 amino acids. In DNA, the CDR3 is TGCGCCAGCAGCCAAGGGGCGCCGGGACACTTCTTTCTCCACTTT. Translating it yields CASSQGAPGHFFLHF.

This chain joins TRBV12-3 or TRBV12-4 and TRBJ2-2; 8 positions match TRBD2. This CDR3 comprises 16 residues. V gave up 6 bases and J gave up 4 bases; unmatched junction bases: 10. The CDR3 DNA reads as TGTGCCAGCAGAACCGGGACTAGGGGCCCCACCGGGGAGCTGTTTTTT. This sequence encodes CASRTGTRGPTGELFF.

This clonotype appeared a few times. The chain employs TRBV6-1 and TRBJ2-1; TRBD2 aligns across 9 bases. The trim removed 4 bases at V and 6 bases at J, leaving 10 bases unmatched. Germline values: CDR1 MNHNS, CDR2 SASEGT. CDR3 size: 16 residues. CDR3 region: CASSGYWAGGGNEQFF. The DNA for the CDR3 is TGTGCCAGCAGTGGGTATTGGGCGGGAGGGGGCAATGAGCAGTTCTTC.

By share of the sample, this clonotype is medium-sized (0.01 to 0.1%). V and J are TRBV6-2 or TRBV6-3 and TRBJ2-2; a possible D gene is TRBD2 (5 bases). Trimming removed 2 bases at V and 1 base at J, with 8 bases between. CDR3 length: 15 amino acids. Germline V gives CDR1 MNHEY, CDR2 SVGEGT. The CDR3 loop is CASSYDGRNTGELFF. The CDR3 DNA reads TGTGCCAGCAGTTACGATGGGAGGAACACCGGGGAGCTGTTTTTT.

In DNA, the CDR3 is TGTGCCAGCACCCAAACGGGGGGTGGTGAGACCCAGTACTTC. It yields the protein CASTQTGGGETQYF. This chain uses TRBV12-3 or TRBV12-4 with TRBJ2-5, with TRBD2 matching over 7 bases. The CDR3 is 14 amino acids. The junction had 10 bases not matched to a gene; V was cut back by 7 bases and J by 5 bases.

This clonotype appeared a few times. The chain is built from TRBV19 and TRBJ1-5; 7 nucleotides match TRBD1. V shed 6 bases and J 1 base; nucleotides not matched to a gene: 12. This CDR3 contains 17 residues. Germline V gene lookup returns CDR1 LNHDA and CDR2 SQIVND (reference sequence). CDR3 nucleotide sequence: TGTGCCAGTAGCCAACACAGGGGAGTGCGGAGCAATCAGCCCCAGCATTTT. It codes for CASSQHRGVRSNQPQHF.

A few counts support this clonotype. This chain joins TRBV4-1 and TRBJ1-1; no firm D call. This CDR3 has 13 amino acids. The V end was cut by 0 bases, the J end by 11 bases, with 13 bases between. Germline V gene data show CDR1 as MGHRA and CDR2 as YSYEKL. Written as DNA, the CDR3 is TGCGCCAGCAGCCAAGATGAGGTCCTTCCTGCTTTCTTT. Protein sequence: CASSQDEVLPAFF.

This chain uses TRBV7-9 with TRBJ1-5; possibly TRBD1 for D (6 bases). The CDR3 is 15 residues long. The germline gives CDR1 SEHNR, CDR2 FQNEAQ (reference sequence). Trimming pared 1 base from V and 6 bases from J, leaving 13 bases between. The CDR3 region is CASSLGAGVVQPQHF. The CDR3 nucleotides are TGTGCCAGCAGCTTAGGGGCAGGGGTGGTTCAGCCCCAGCATTTT. Using reference TRBV7-9 and TRBJ1-5 for the parts outside the CDR3, the full variable domain is DTGVSQNPRHKITKRGQNVTFRCDPISEHNRLYWYRQTLGQGPEFLTYFQNEAQLEKSRLLSDRFSAERPKGSFSTLEIQRTEQGDSAMYLCASSLGAGVVQPQHFGDGTRLSIL.

V usage is TRBV30 and J usage is TRBJ2-7, with a possible D match to TRBD2 (5 bases). Trimming removed 3 bases at V and 1 base at J, with 13 bases between. Germline loops: CDR1 GTSNPN, CDR2 SVGIG (reference sequence). CDR3 length equals 14 residues. The chain's CDR3 is CAWSPKTISYEQYF. The CDR3 DNA sequence: TGTGCCTGGAGCCCAAAGACTATTTCCTACGAGCAGTACTTC.

This clonotype occurred once. An end of the junction differs from the germline gene, which may be a read error. The V call is TRBV7-2, the J call TRBJ1-5, with D perhaps matching TRBD1 (5 bases). This CDR3 contains 17 residues. Looked up from germline, CDR1 is SGHTA and CDR2 is FQGNSA. The CDR3 sequence: CVSSLRVGTASNQPQHF. The CDR3 DNA reads TGTGTCAGCAGCTTAAGAGTCGGGACGGCTAGCAATCAGCCCCAGCATTTT.

This clonotype has a handful of counts. The J gene is TRBJ2-7, the V gene TRBV20-1; TRBD2 is a possible D gene (6 bases). Between the trimmed V and J ends, which lost 0 bases and 9 bases, there was a span of 12 bases. The germline CDR1 and CDR2 sequences are DFQATT and SNEGSKA (reference sequence). The CDR3 loop spans 12 amino acids. CDR3 sequence: CSARDPLRGQYF. The CDR3 DNA sequence: TGCAGTGCTAGAGACCCCTTGCGGGGGCAGTACTTC.

The rearrangement uses TRBV28 and TRBJ1-1, with a weak D call TRBD1 (6 bases). Germline CDR1 MDHEN, CDR2 SYDVKM. The CDR3 has 16 amino acids. V was trimmed by 5 bases and J by 5 bases, leaving 21 bases between them. CDR3: CASSPVKGRGRTEAFF. The DNA of the CDR3 is TGTGCCAGCAGTCCTGTCAAGGGCAGGGGAAGAACTGAAGCTTTCTTT.

V is TRBV24-1 and J is TRBJ2-2; 9 positions match TRBD2. V lost 0 bases, J lost 7 bases, and 11 bases stayed unmatched. The germline V gene has CDR1 KGHDR and CDR2 SFDVKD. The CDR3 consists of 18 residues. CDR3 coding DNA: TGTGCCACCAGTGATTTGGGTCGTAGCGGGAGAGGGTTCGGGGAGCTGTTTTTT. Amino acid sequence: CATSDLGRSGRGFGELFF.

The CDR3 DNA is TGTGCCAGCGGATCCGGAGGGGGCGGGGTTAATGAGCAGTTCTTC. Its translation: CASGSGGGGVNEQFF. The chain couples TRBV28 to TRBJ2-1; possibly TRBD1 for D (7 bases). CDR1 MDHEN and CDR2 SYDVKM come from the germline V gene. Between the trimmed V and J ends, which lost 8 bases and 7 bases, there was a span of 21 bases. The CDR3 consists of 15 residues. The variable domain in full, with the rest retrieved from reference TRBV28 and TRBJ2-1, is DVKVTQSSRYLVKRTGEKVFLECVQDMDHENMFWYRQDPGLGLRLIYFSYDVKMKEKGDIPEGYSVSREKKERFSLILESASTNQTSMYLCASGSGGGGVNEQFFGPGTRLTVL.